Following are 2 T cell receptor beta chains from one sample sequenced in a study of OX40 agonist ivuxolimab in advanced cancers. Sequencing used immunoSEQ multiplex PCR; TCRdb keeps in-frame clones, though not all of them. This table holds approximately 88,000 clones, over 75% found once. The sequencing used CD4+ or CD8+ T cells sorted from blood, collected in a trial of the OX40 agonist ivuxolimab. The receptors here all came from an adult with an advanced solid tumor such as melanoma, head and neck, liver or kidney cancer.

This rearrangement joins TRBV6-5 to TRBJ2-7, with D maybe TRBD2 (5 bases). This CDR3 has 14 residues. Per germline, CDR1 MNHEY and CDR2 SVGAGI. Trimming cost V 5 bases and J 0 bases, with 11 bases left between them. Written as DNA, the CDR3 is TGTGCCAGCAGTCGAGGGTTGAGCTCCTACGAGCAGTACTTC. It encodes CASSRGLSSYEQYF.

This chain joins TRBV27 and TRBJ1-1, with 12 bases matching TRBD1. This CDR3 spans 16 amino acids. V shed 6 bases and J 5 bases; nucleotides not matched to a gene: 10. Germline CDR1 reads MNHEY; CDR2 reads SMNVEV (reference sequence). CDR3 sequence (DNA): TGTGCCAGCAGCTTCCGGGACAGGGGGCTTAGGACTGAAGCTTTCTTT. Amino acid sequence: CASSFRDRGLRTEAFF.